The clone carrying this TCR beta chain was observed at least ten times. The entry originates in a study of regulatory T cells in long-lasting Graves disease. Assembly of TCR beta libraries relied on iRepertoire HTBI primers together with Arm-PCR of CDR3 regions. Via MiXCR, TCRdb re-called the multiplex PCR reads, giving one row per CDR3 protein. The table lists 350,000 to 500,000 distinct CDR3 sequences, 21% of them singletons. Time point specified: persistent/refractory GD, antithyroid drugs over 5 years with positive TRAb. The TCR library was prepared using RNA isolated from PBMCs. Sample: peripheral blood mononuclear cells (PBMCs), taken when the disease was refractory, from a patient treated with antithyroid drugs. This TCR was sampled from a female donor with Graves disease.

The CDR3 DNA is TGTGCCAGCAACCCGGGACTAGGACAAGAGACCCAGTACTTC. Translating it yields CASNPGLGQETQYF. This chain connects TRBV28 to TRBJ2-5; 8 bases are shared with TRBD2. The V gene's germline CDR1 is MDHEN and CDR2 SYDVKM. The CDR3 has 14 residues. The ends lost 7 bases at V and 2 bases at J; junction bases unmatched: 6.